This T cell receptor beta chain originates from a study of OX40 agonist ivuxolimab in advanced cancers. With 0 bases removed from V and 2 bases from J, the gap between germline ends came to 17 bases. This CDR3 has 18 residues. Generated by immunoSEQ multiplex PCR, the TCRdb table keeps only in-frame clones and is missing some. The top ten hold approximately 6.8% of the sample, which has about 55,000 clones, approximately 80% seen once. Blood sampling took place at baseline, cycle 4 day 1, and cycle 7 day 1. The chain has TRBV23-1 and TRBJ1-5; possibly TRBD1 for D (5 bases). TRBV23-1 has ORF status, its function being uncertain. The specimen was CD4+ or CD8+ T cells sorted from blood, collected in a trial of the OX40 agonist ivuxolimab. This TCR came from an adult with an advanced solid tumor such as melanoma, head and neck, liver or kidney cancer. The CDR3: CASSQSTTPRVRNQPQHF. The CDR3, as DNA: TGCGCCAGCAGTCAATCTACGACCCCCAGGGTTCGCAATCAGCCCCAGCATTTT.